This TCR beta chain appears in the sequencing data of a study of T cells in Graves' hyperthyroidism and ophthalmopathy. The wider study: Peripheral blood draws took place at initial diagnosis, ahead of any treatment.

TCR beta CDR3 region amplification was performed from RNA transcripts. An initial round of RT-PCR targeting the TCR CDR3 relied on the HTBI primer set. One entry per CDR3 protein results from TCRdb running MiXCR on the multiplex PCR reads. The sample includes approximately 400,000 distinct CDR3 sequences, 15% to 20% of them seen just once. This clonotype was counted many times. Clinical symptoms, serum thyroxine and TRAb, thyroid ultrasound and orbital computed tomography were used for the diagnoses. Germline V gene data show CDR1 as MNHNS and CDR2 as SASEGT. The CDR3 runs 15 residues. V shed 7 bases, J shed 2 bases, and the junction held 9 bases outside the gene matches.

The TCR comes from a woman in her late teens or twenties with Graves' hyperthyroidism. This chain joins TRBV6-1 and TRBJ1-2; 8 bases match TRBD1. The sequencing sample was made of blood. The CDR3 is CASIDRTGRNYGYTF. CDR3 nucleotide sequence: TGTGCCAGCATCGACCGGACAGGGAGAAACTATGGCTACACCTTC.